This T cell receptor (beta chain) was recorded in a study of T cell repertoires in cytomegalovirus infection. Each CDR3 protein is one row after TCRdb ran MiXCR on the reads. The data contain roughly 200,000 distinct CDR3 sequences, about 40% of them seen just once; the ten biggest clones take up approximately 60%. Comments on this clonotype: Its antigen is undetermined.

The germline V gene encodes CDR1 MNHNS and CDR2 SASEGT. The V gene lost 6 bases and the J gene lost 1 base, with 15 bases spanning the gap. The CDR3 is made up of 15 amino acids. This chain links TRBV6-1 with TRBJ1-1, with D maybe TRBD1 (6 bases). The source is a human donor in good health (CMV status not recorded). Some clones in this sample may be carry-over from other donors' samples. The input for sequencing was CD8+ T cells from cultured PBMCs, taken from culture after CMV antigen stimulation. The CDR3 spells CASSRYTGRNTEAFF. As DNA, the CDR3 is TGTGCCAGCAGCCGATATACAGGGAGGAACACTGAAGCTTTCTTT.